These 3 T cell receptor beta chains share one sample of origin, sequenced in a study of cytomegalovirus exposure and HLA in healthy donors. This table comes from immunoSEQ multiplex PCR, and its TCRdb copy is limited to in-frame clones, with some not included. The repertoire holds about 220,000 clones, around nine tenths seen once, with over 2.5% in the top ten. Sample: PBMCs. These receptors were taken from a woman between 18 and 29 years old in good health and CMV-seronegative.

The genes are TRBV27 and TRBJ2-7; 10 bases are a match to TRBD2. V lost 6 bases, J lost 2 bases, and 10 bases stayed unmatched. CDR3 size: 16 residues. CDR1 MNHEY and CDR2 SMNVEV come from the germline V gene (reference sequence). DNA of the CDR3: TGTGCCAGCAGCTTCTCGGGACTAGCGACCACCTACGAGCAGTACTTC. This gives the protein CASSFSGLATTYEQYF.

The CDR3 spells CASSLEGLEGNEQFF. In DNA, the CDR3 is TGTGCCAGCAGCTTGGAGGGTCTAGAGGGTAATGAGCAGTTCTTC. This chain joins TRBV5-4 and TRBJ2-1; D is possibly TRBD2 (5 bases). The ends were cut back, 0 bases at V and 7 bases at J, with 14 bases in the middle. CDR1 SGHNT and CDR2 YYREEE come from the germline V gene (reference sequence). The CDR3 contains 15 residues.

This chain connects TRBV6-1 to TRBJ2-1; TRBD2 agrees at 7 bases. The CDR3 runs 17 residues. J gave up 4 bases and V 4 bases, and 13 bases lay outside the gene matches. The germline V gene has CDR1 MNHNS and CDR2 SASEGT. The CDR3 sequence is CASSVRDLAEKYNEQFF. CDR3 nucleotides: TGTGCCAGCAGTGTACGGGACCTAGCGGAAAAATACAATGAGCAGTTCTTC.